In its sample, the clone carrying this TCR beta chain is medium-sized (0.01 to 0.1%). The antigen is unknown. General study findings and limits: Tumor Treg TCRs overlapped most with tumor naive CD4+ cells.

Purified naive CD4+ T cells were depleted of CD25+ Tregs. Each CDR3 protein is one row after TCRdb ran MiXCR on the multiplex PCR reads. The profile shows some 2,000 distinct CDR3 sequences, roughly 1.3% of them singletons. The sequenced sample was naive CD4+ T cells sorted from blood. Subset denoted: naive CD4+ T cells, CD4+CD45RA+CD25-. The sequence derives from a female donor with breast cancer.

In nucleotides, the CDR3 is TGTGCCAGCAGTTTAACAGTCCATGGCTACACCTTC. Residues: CASSLTVHGYTF. This rearrangement joins TRBV12-3 or TRBV12-4 to TRBJ1-2, with D uncertain. V shed 2 bases and J shed 6 bases, with 7 bases lying between them. The CDR3 extends over 12 amino acids.